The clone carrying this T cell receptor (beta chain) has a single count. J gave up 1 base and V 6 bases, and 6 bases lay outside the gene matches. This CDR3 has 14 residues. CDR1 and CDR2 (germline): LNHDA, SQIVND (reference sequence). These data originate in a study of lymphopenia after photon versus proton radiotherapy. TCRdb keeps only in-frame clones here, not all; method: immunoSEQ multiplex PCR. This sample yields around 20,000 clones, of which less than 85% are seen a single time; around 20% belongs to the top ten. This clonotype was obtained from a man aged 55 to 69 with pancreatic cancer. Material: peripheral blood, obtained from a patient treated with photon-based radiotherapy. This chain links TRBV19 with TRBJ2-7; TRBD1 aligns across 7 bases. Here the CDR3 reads CASRWTGYSYEQYF. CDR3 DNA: TGTGCCAGTAGGTGGACAGGATATTCCTACGAGCAGTACTTC.